The 23 T cell receptor beta chains listed next were all sequenced from one sample in a study of T cells in Graves' hyperthyroidism and ophthalmopathy. RNA transcripts yielded amplified TCR beta CDR3 regions. HTBI primers drove first-round RT-PCR of the TCR CDR3. TCRdb redid the calling of the multiplex PCR reads with MiXCR, one entry per CDR3 protein. The profile shows 310,000 or so distinct CDR3 sequences, 15% to 20% of them singletons. Material for sequencing was blood. The receptors were gathered from a woman aged 60-75 years with Graves' ophthalmopathy.

This clonotype was found many times. The V gene is TRBV20-1, the J gene TRBJ1-2, with 9 bases identical to TRBD1. CDR1 is DFQATT and CDR2 is SNEGSKA in the germline V gene (reference sequence). This CDR3 has 13 residues. The ends lost 3 bases at V and 5 bases at J; junction bases unmatched: 4. DNA of the CDR3: TGCAGTGCTAGTCCGGGACAGGGATATGGCTACACCTTC. This encodes CSASPGQGYGYTF.

This clonotype was seen only a few times. The chain has TRBV5-1 and TRBJ2-1, with D possibly being TRBD1 (6 bases). Trimming took 6 bases from V and 4 from J, leaving 23 bases between them. The V gene's germline CDR1 is SGHRS and CDR2 YFSETQ. The CDR3 sequence is 17 residues long. As DNA, the CDR3 is TGCGCCAGCACCCGGAGCCGGACAGATCGTCTTTACAATGAGCAGTTCTTC. Translated: CASTRSRTDRLYNEQFF.

Ten or more counts support this clonotype. The rearrangement uses TRBV12-3 or TRBV12-4 and TRBJ2-1; no clear D. The V end lost 9 bases, the J end lost 4 bases, and 16 bases lay between the germline ends. The CDR3 extends over 14 amino acids. The CDR3 spells CASQVDFFYNEQFF. In DNA, the CDR3 is TGTGCCAGTCAAGTGGATTTCTTTTACAATGAGCAGTTCTTC.

The chain has TRBV20-1 and TRBJ1-3; D possibly corresponds to TRBD1 (6 bases). The CDR3 is made up of 17 amino acids. Trimming stripped 1 base from V and 0 bases from J, with 16 bases between. Germline V CDR1 and CDR2: DFQATT, SNEGSKA (reference sequence). The CDR3 loop is CSARAKDSRFSGNTIYF. The DNA of the CDR3 is TGCAGTGCTAGAGCGAAGGACAGTCGGTTCTCTGGAAACACCATATATTTT.

This chain connects TRBV9 to TRBJ1-3, with D tentatively TRBD1 (5 bases). There are 15 residues in the CDR3. Per the germline V gene, CDR1 is SGDLS and CDR2 is YYNGEE. V lost 4 bases and J 0 bases, leaving 11 bases between the germline ends. CDR3: CASSSTVTSGNTIYF. The CDR3 nucleotides read TGTGCCAGCAGCTCGACAGTCACCTCTGGAAACACCATATATTTT.

This clonotype was seen many times. V usage is TRBV12-3 or TRBV12-4 and J usage is TRBJ1-1; possibly TRBD1 for D (6 bases). Trimming pared 2 bases from V and 4 bases from J, leaving 17 bases between. The CDR3 has 16 amino acids. CDR3 amino acids: CASSLMGGRSGTEAFF. The CDR3 bases are TGTGCCAGCAGTTTAATGGGGGGGCGTAGCGGCACTGAAGCTTTCTTT.

This clonotype was seen at least ten times. The chain links TRBV9 to TRBJ1-1, with D unresolved. The CDR3 is 13 residues long. The V end lost 0 bases, the J end lost 2 bases, and 5 bases lay between the germline ends. CDR1 and CDR2 from the germline V gene are SGDLS and YYNGEE. DNA of the CDR3: TGTGCCAGCAGCGTAGCGGCCAACACTGAAGCTTTCTTT. This gives the protein CASSVAANTEAFF.

V gene TRBV2 combines with J gene TRBJ1-4; D gene ambiguous. Per germline, CDR1 SNHLY and CDR2 FYNNEI. V was shortened by 5 bases and J by 5 bases, with 0 bases between the two germline ends. The length of the CDR3 is 10 residues. The CDR3 DNA reads as TGTGCCAGCAGTAATGAAAAACTGTTTTTT. It encodes CASSNEKLFF.

This clonotype came up many times. The rearrangement uses TRBV28 and TRBJ1-5; 9 bases are shared with TRBD1. CDR1 and CDR2 (germline): MDHEN, SYDVKM. J was trimmed by 3 bases and V by 4 bases; bases with no gene match: 4. This CDR3 spans 15 amino acids. The CDR3 is CASSSDRGANQPQHF. Here the CDR3 DNA reads TGTGCCAGCAGTTCCGACAGGGGGGCCAATCAGCCCCAGCATTTT.

This clonotype was picked up many times. One junction end does not reproduce the germline sequence, and a read error may be involved. The V gene is TRBV18, the J gene TRBJ1-4; TRBD1 might be the D (5 bases). Germline V lookup: CDR1 KGHSH, CDR2 LQKENI. CDR3 length: 14 residues. The CDR3 nucleotides are TGCGCCAGCAGTCCGGGGGCAACTAATGAAAAACTGTTTTTT. Translated: CASSPGATNEKLFF.

This clonotype came up many times. The chain uses TRBV28 and TRBJ1-6; a weak D match, TRBD1 (6 bases). Germline CDR1 and CDR2: MDHEN and SYDVKM. V lost 8 bases, J lost 14 bases, and 19 bases lay in between. The CDR3 contains 13 residues. CDR3 protein: CASFTRDTITLHF. In DNA, the CDR3 is TGTGCCAGCTTTACCCGGGACACCATCACCCTCCACTTT.

With regard to this clonotype: A read error may produce the germline difference seen at one junction end. This sequence joins TRBV7-9 and TRBJ2-1; 12 bases agree with TRBD2. The germline V gene encodes CDR1 SEHNR and CDR2 FQNEAQ (reference sequence). The CDR3 loop spans 13 amino acids. CDR3 bases: TGCGCCAGCGGGGCTAGCGGGGGGGAGAAGCGGTTCTTC. Translated, it gives CASGASGGEKRFF. Using reference TRBV7-9 and TRBJ2-1 for the parts outside the CDR3, the full variable domain is DTGVSQNPRHKITKRGQNVTFRCDPISEHNRLYWYRQTLGQGPEFLTYFQNEAQLEKSRLLSDRFSAERPKGSFSTLEIQRTEQGDSAMYLCASGASGGEKRFFGPGTRLTVL.

To note about this clonotype: It may be a read error: a sequence one base away is much more abundant. The CDR3: CSVERETAPDTQYF. The CDR3, as DNA: TGCAGCGTGGAGCGGGAGACCGCCCCAGATACGCAGTATTTT. This sequence joins TRBV29-1 and TRBJ2-3; 8 bases are a match to TRBD2. Germline assignment: CDR1 SQVTM and CDR2 ANQGSEA. The CDR3 is 14 residues long. The V and J ends lost 6 bases and 4 bases, in that order; junction bases with no gene match: 9.

This clonotype was seen a handful of times. The CDR3 region has the DNA TGCAGTGCTAGAGATGAGTTGGGGTCGAGGTTTAGTGAAAAACTGTTTTTT. It yields the protein CSARDELGSRFSEKLFF. The V call is TRBV20-1, the J call TRBJ1-4, with D uncertain. The CDR3 sequence is 17 residues long. CDR1 is DFQATT, CDR2 SNEGSKA, per germline (reference sequence). Trimming removed 0 bases at V and 7 bases at J, with 21 bases between.

V gene TRBV7-2 combines with J gene TRBJ2-7; 12 bases match TRBD1. The CDR3 is 18 amino acids. J was trimmed by 5 bases and V by 3 bases; bases with no gene match: 14. Germline loops: CDR1 SGHTA, CDR2 FQGNSA. As DNA, the CDR3 is TGTGCCAGCAGCTTGAGGAGTCCGGGACAGGGGGCGAACCACGAGCAGTACTTC. Its protein product is CASSLRSPGQGANHEQYF.

This clonotype came up many times. The chain couples TRBV2 to TRBJ1-1, with D unresolved. The CDR3 runs to 13 residues. The germline CDR1 and CDR2 sequences are SNHLY and FYNNEI. V dropped 6 bases and J dropped 3 bases, with 11 bases sitting between them. The DNA of the CDR3 is TGTGCCAGCAGCCTCGATCCCGACACTGAAGCTTTCTTT. Translating it yields CASSLDPDTEAFF.

This clonotype was seen many times. This chain uses TRBV7-3 with TRBJ1-1; 8 nucleotides agree with TRBD1. Germline V gene lookup returns CDR1 SGHTA and CDR2 FQGTGA. V lost 6 bases to trimming and J lost 4 bases; unmatched junction nucleotides: 4. The CDR3 loop spans 13 amino acids. In DNA, the CDR3 is TGTGCCAGCAGTACCGACAGGGGCACTGAAGCTTTCTTT. This gives the protein CASSTDRGTEAFF. The full variable domain, rest sourced from reference TRBV7-3 and TRBJ1-1, is GAGVSQTPSNKVTEKGKYVELRCDPISGHTALYWYRQSLGQGPEFLIYFQGTGAADDSGLPNDRFFAVRPEGSVSTLKIQRTERGDSAVYLCASSTDRGTEAFFGQGTRLTVV.

This clonotype was observed many times. CDR3 protein: CASSLSLGRPTDQPQHF. DNA for the CDR3: TGTGCCAGCAGCTTGTCATTGGGCAGGCCCACCGATCAGCCCCAGCATTTT. The V and J genes are TRBV5-5 and TRBJ1-5; D unclear. The V end lost 1 base, the J end lost 5 bases, and 19 bases lay between the germline ends. The germline CDR1 and CDR2 sequences are SGHKS and YYEKEE (reference sequence). The CDR3 is made up of 17 amino acids.

This clonotype was detected a few times. This chain joins TRBV20-1 and TRBJ2-7; D call uncertain. The CDR3 has 14 amino acids. In germline, CDR1 is DFQATT, CDR2 SNEGSKA (reference sequence). The ends were cut back, 2 bases at V and 4 bases at J, with 15 bases in the middle. This CDR3 is CSARPPSVGYEQYF. The CDR3 region has the DNA TGCAGTGCTAGACCCCCGTCAGTTGGTTACGAGCAGTACTTC.

Ten or more counts support this clonotype. The chain couples TRBV7-9 to TRBJ1-2, with D possibly TRBD1 on 6 matching bases. Per germline, CDR1 SEHNR and CDR2 FQNEAQ (reference sequence). The V end was cut by 5 bases, the J end by 0 bases, with 13 bases between. The CDR3 length is 15 residues. Here the CDR3 reads CASSETGKANYGYTF. CDR3 sequence (DNA): TGTGCCAGCAGCGAAACAGGGAAAGCTAACTATGGCTACACCTTC.

The rearrangement uses TRBV24-1 and TRBJ2-5; D gene unclear. Trimming took 4 bases from V and 2 from J, leaving 13 bases between them. Germline CDR1 reads KGHDR; CDR2 reads SFDVKD. The CDR3 is 15 residues long. This CDR3 is CATSEGFEDQETQYF. CDR3 nucleotide sequence: TGTGCCACCAGTGAGGGCTTTGAAGATCAAGAGACCCAGTACTTC.

Worth noting for this clonotype: A much larger clone differs from this one at a single base, so this may be a read error. The chain employs TRBV6-2 or TRBV6-3 and TRBJ2-1; 7 bases map to TRBD2. CDR3 length: 18 amino acids. V lost 2 bases, J lost 2 bases, and 12 bases stayed unmatched. Germline lookup yields CDR1 MNHEY and CDR2 SVGEGT. The CDR3 loop reads CASSYAELAPSPYNEQFF. The CDR3 DNA sequence: TGTGCCAGCAGTTACGCCGAACTAGCGCCGAGCCCCTACAATGAGCAGTTCTTC.

Ten or more counts support this clonotype. V is TRBV5-1 and J is TRBJ1-4, with D possibly matching TRBD1 (6 bases). Germline values: CDR1 SGHRS, CDR2 YFSETQ. V gave up 2 bases and J gave up 3 bases, with 14 bases separating them. This CDR3 region has 16 residues. The CDR3: CASSLQGRQANEKLFF. In DNA, the CDR3 is TGCGCCAGCAGCTTACAGGGCAGGCAGGCTAATGAAAAACTGTTTTTT. Full variable domain (rest looked up from reference TRBV5-1 and TRBJ1-4): KAGVTQTPRYLIKTRGQQVTLSCSPISGHRSVSWYQQTPGQGLQFLFEYFSETQRNKGNFPGRFSGRQFSNSRSEMNVSTLELGDSALYLCASSLQGRQANEKLFFGSGTQLSVL.